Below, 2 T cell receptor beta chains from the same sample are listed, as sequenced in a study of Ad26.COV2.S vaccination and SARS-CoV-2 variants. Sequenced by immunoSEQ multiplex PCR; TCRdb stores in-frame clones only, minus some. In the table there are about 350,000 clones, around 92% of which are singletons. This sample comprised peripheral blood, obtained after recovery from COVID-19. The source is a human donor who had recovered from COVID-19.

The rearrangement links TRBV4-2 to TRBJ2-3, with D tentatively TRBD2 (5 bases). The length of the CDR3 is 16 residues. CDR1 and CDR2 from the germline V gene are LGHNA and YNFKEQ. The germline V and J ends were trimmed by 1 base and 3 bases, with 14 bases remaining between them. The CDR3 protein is CASSQVIEGPTDTQYF. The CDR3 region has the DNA TGTGCCAGCAGCCAAGTAATTGAGGGCCCGACAGATACGCAGTATTTT.

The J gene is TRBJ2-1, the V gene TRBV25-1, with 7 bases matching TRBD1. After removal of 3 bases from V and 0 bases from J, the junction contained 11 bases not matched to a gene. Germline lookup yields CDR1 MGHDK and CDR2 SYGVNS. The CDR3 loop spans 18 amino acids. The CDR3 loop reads CASSDTLGGESSYNEQFF. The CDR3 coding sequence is TGTGCCAGCAGTGACACTCTAGGGGGCGAAAGCTCCTACAATGAGCAGTTCTTC.